This T cell receptor beta chain was found in a study of radiotherapy plus CTLA-4 blockade in lung cancer. Some clones are missing from TCRdb's copy, which holds only in-frame ones; the method was immunoSEQ multiplex PCR. The repertoire holds around 99,000 clones, with about 86% as singletons. CDR3 length: 14 amino acids. Trimming took 0 bases from V and 4 from J, leaving 10 bases between them. CDR1 and CDR2 from the germline V gene are SGDLS and YYNGEE. In the case of this clone: What it binds is not known.

The study's findings and limits: There was expansion of tumor-derived TCR clones in blood after radiotherapy plus ipilimumab.

Chemo-refractory metastatic non-small-cell lung cancer patients underwent focal radiation alongside CTLA-4 blockade with ipilimumab. Sequences were derived from peripheral blood, sampled from a patient treated with radiotherapy plus ipilimumab. The sequence derives from a human donor with non-small cell lung cancer that progressed on radiotherapy plus ipilimumab. The rearrangement links TRBV9 to TRBJ1-2; maybe TRBD1 (6 bases). CDR3 sequence reads: CASSVEGGSYGYTF. The DNA of the CDR3 is TGTGCCAGCAGCGTAGAGGGGGGTTCCTATGGCTACACCTTC.